Listed below are T cell receptor beta chains from one sample, sequenced in a study of blood T cells in healthy people across ages. TCRdb fed the 5' RACE reads into MiXCR, producing one record per CDR3 protein. The table lists around 820,000 distinct CDR3 sequences, roughly 25% of them singletons. These data were also filed under a second study, of T cells of mothers and their children.

Specimen: blood. The receptors were sampled from a boy younger than 18 in good health. Each CDR3 is given with its conserved first and last residue. Each record gives: clone size, V gene, D gene, J gene, CDR3 protein, CDR3 DNA. D genes are given only for firm matches. Rows may omit the clone size; those that give it use once, few, many or a size class.

few	TRBV10-3	TRBD1	TRBJ2-5	CAISPGGRLETQYF	TGTGCCATCAGTCCAGGGGGTCGCTTGGAGACCCAGTACTTC
few	TRBV27	TRBD2	TRBJ2-3	CASSPPPSGGTDTQYF	TGTGCCAGCAGTCCCCCACCTAGCGGGGGGACAGATACGCAGTATTTT
NA	TRBV2	NA	TRBJ2-3	CASSPLFTDTQYF	TGTGCCAGCAGTCCCCTATTCACAGATACGCAGTATTTT
few	TRBV29-1	TRBD2	TRBJ2-7	CSVAGERGYEQYF	TGCAGCGTGGCTGGGGAGCGGGGCTACGAGCAGTACTTC
NA	TRBV4-3	TRBD2	TRBJ2-3	CASSLDRGGTDTQYF	TGCGCCAGCAGCCTAGATCGGGGGGGCACAGATACGCAGTATTTT
NA	TRBV5-1	NA	TRBJ1-2	CASSSSSREPSFNYGYTF	TGCGCCAGCAGCTCGAGTTCTCGGGAACCATCTTTTAACTATGGCTACACCTTC
NA	TRBV20-1	TRBD1	TRBJ2-1	CSVERPRDRVNEQFF	TGCAGTGTCGAGAGGCCCCGGGACAGGGTTAATGAGCAGTTCTTC
NA	TRBV5-1	NA	TRBJ2-7	CASRDGGYEQYF	TGCGCCAGCAGGGACGGCGGCTACGAGCAGTACTTC
few	TRBV6-6	NA	TRBJ2-2	CASTPGGTGELFF	TGTGCCAGCACCCCCGGGGGCACCGGGGAGCTGTTTTTT
NA	TRBV4-1	NA	TRBJ1-5	CASSPQQDSNQPQHF	TGCGCCAGCAGCCCCCAGCAGGATAGCAATCAGCCCCAGCATTTT
NA	TRBV20-1	TRBD2	TRBJ2-1	CSARTSGIGPYNEQFF	TGCAGTGCGAGGACTAGCGGGATAGGGCCCTACAATGAGCAGTTCTTC
few	TRBV27	TRBD2	TRBJ2-1	CASSPQTSSYNEQFF	TGTGCCAGCAGTCCCCAGACTAGCAGCTACAATGAGCAGTTCTTC
few	TRBV4-3	NA	TRBJ1-2	CASSQVLRQTPVFGYTF	TGCGCCAGCAGCCAAGTACTGCGACAGACCCCCGTCTTTGGCTACACCTTC
NA	TRBV7-8	NA	TRBJ2-5	CASSLVGVMAETQYF	TGTGCCAGCAGCTTAGTGGGGGTAATGGCTGAGACCCAGTACTTC
few	TRBV6-2/TRBV6-3	TRBD2	TRBJ2-5	CASSKLAVETQYF	TGTGCCAGCAGTAAACTAGCGGTCGAGACCCAGTACTTC
few	TRBV7-2	TRBD1	TRBJ2-2	CASSPYDTGVAGELFF	TGTGCCAGCAGCCCATACGATACAGGGGTCGCCGGGGAGCTGTTTTTT
few	TRBV12-3/TRBV12-4	NA	TRBJ1-1	CASSLQDMNTEAFF	TGTGCCAGCAGTTTACAGGACATGAACACTGAAGCTTTCTTT
few	TRBV4-3	TRBD2	TRBJ2-1	CASSQDASGTYNEQFF	TGCGCCAGCAGCCAAGATGCTAGCGGAACCTACAATGAGCAGTTCTTC